These 7 T cell receptor beta chains were sequenced from one sample in a study of patients and donors after allogeneic stem cell transplantation. TCRdb re-analysed the RT-PCR reads in MiXCR, keeping a single row per CDR3 protein. The sample shows 200,000 to 250,000 distinct CDR3 sequences, roughly an eighth of them seen only once. The sequenced sample consisted of blood, either unsorted or a sorted T cell fraction (not recorded which). Receptors originate from a human donor who was either an allogeneic HSCT recipient or a stem cell or donor lymphocyte infusion donor (not recorded which). It is not recorded whose cells these are; they may come from a transplant donor.

This clonotype was found many times. The V call is TRBV20-1, the J call TRBJ2-3; possible D gene TRBD2, 5 bases. V was clipped by 0 bases and J by 2 bases, with 15 bases between them. The V gene's germline CDR1 is DFQATT and CDR2 SNEGSKA (reference sequence). The CDR3 extends over 16 amino acids. The CDR3 region is CSARDTVSGSTDTQYF. The CDR3 DNA sequence: TGCAGTGCTAGAGATACGGTGAGCGGATCCACAGATACGCAGTATTTT.

The V and J genes are TRBV7-9 and TRBJ1-2; 12 bases line up with TRBD1. This CDR3 is built from 15 residues. Germline CDR1 reads SEHNR; CDR2 reads FQNEAQ (reference sequence). V gave up 5 bases and J gave up 4 bases; unmatched junction bases: 5. CDR3 DNA: TGTGCCAGCAGCCGGGACAGGGGGCGCGGCTATGGCTACACCTTC. The encoded protein is CASSRDRGRGYGYTF. Complete variable domain (other parts from reference TRBV7-9 and TRBJ1-2): DTGVSQNPRHKITKRGQNVTFRCDPISEHNRLYWYRQTLGQGPEFLTYFQNEAQLEKSRLLSDRFSAERPKGSFSTLEIQRTEQGDSAMYLCASSRDRGRGYGYTFGSGTRLTVV.

The gene calls are TRBV7-8 and TRBJ1-2; D unclear. Germline loops: CDR1 SGHVS, CDR2 FQNEAQ. V shed 5 bases and J shed 6 bases, with 10 bases lying between them. The CDR3 is made up of 12 amino acids. The CDR3 loop reads CASSPRPHGYTF. Here the CDR3 DNA reads TGTGCCAGCAGCCCACGCCCGCATGGCTACACCTTC.

This clonotype was picked up a small number of times. The CDR3 spells CSVVISGTEAFF. The CDR3 bases are TGCAGCGTCGTTATAAGCGGCACTGAAGCTTTCTTT. V is TRBV29-1 and J is TRBJ1-1; D call uncertain. The CDR3 loop spans 12 amino acids. V lost 6 bases and J 4 bases, leaving 12 bases between the germline ends. The germline gives CDR1 SQVTM, CDR2 ANQGSEA.

The rearrangement links TRBV10-3 to TRBJ1-4, with 8 bases lining up with TRBD1. Germline lookup yields CDR1 ENHRY and CDR2 SYGVKD. After removal of 3 bases from V and 6 bases from J, the junction contained 9 bases not matched to a gene. This CDR3 region has 16 residues. CDR3 protein: CAISDVGGQAYEKLFF. CDR3 nucleotides: TGTGCCATCAGTGACGTGGGGGGACAGGCCTATGAAAAACTGTTTTTT.

V usage is TRBV5-1 and J usage is TRBJ1-3; D call uncertain. The germline V gene has CDR1 SGHRS and CDR2 YFSETQ. V dropped 0 bases and J dropped 1 base, with 11 bases sitting between them. CDR3 size: 16 residues. CDR3 amino acids: CASSLGGRSSGNTIYF. The CDR3 bases are TGCGCCAGCAGCTTGGGGGGTCGTAGTTCTGGAAACACCATATATTTT.

This clonotype was recorded many times. The J gene is TRBJ1-1, the V gene TRBV13; no reliable D call. Germline values: CDR1 PRHDT, CDR2 FYEKMQ (reference sequence). The CDR3 length is 16 residues. V gave up 1 base and J gave up 0 bases, with 12 bases separating them. CDR3 in amino acids: CASSLDLGDMNTEAFF. Here the CDR3 DNA reads TGTGCCAGCAGCTTAGATTTAGGAGACATGAACACTGAAGCTTTCTTT.